Shown below are 22 T cell receptor beta chains from a single sample sequenced in a study of blood T cell repertoires in COVID-19 (dated by TCRdb to 2018 to 2021). The library relied on the immunoSEQ multiplex PCR assay. TCRdb obtained this table from immuneACCESS and retained in-frame rearrangements with V and J assigned. These tables miss some clones; where compared with another copy, unresolved V genes account for less than half of the shortfall, and the remainder is unexplained. The sample data list 150,000 to 200,000 clones, and approximately 90% of these were observed just once. Together, the top ten hold under 2.5% of the sample. The sample was peripheral blood. These receptors were taken from a man aged 65-85 years with active or convalescent COVID-19.

Here the CDR3 DNA reads TGTGCCAGCAGCCCCACACCCACTGGAGGCTACGAGCAGTACTTC. Residues: CASSPTPTGGYEQYF. This chain links TRBV9 with TRBJ2-7; perhaps TRBD2 as D (5 bases). The V gene lost 4 bases and the J gene lost 3 bases, with 17 bases spanning the gap. The CDR3 loop spans 15 amino acids. From germline, CDR1 is SGDLS and CDR2 YYNGEE.

This chain uses TRBV9 with TRBJ2-3, with TRBD1 matching 10 bases. CDR1 and CDR2 (germline): SGDLS, YYNGEE. Trimming at V came to 1 base and at J to 1 base, leaving 12 bases not matched to a gene. The CDR3 is made up of 19 amino acids. The CDR3 coding sequence is TGTGCCAGCAGCGTATACCCGACAGGGGGCGGTCTCGGCACAGATACGCAGTATTTT. This codes for CASSVYPTGGGLGTDTQYF.

The rearrangement joins TRBV24-1 to TRBJ2-2; TRBD2 matches at 8 bases. V shed 5 bases and J 0 bases; nucleotides not matched to a gene: 4. The V gene's germline CDR1 is KGHDR and CDR2 SFDVKD. CDR3 length equals 16 residues. The CDR3 DNA reads as TGTGCCACCAGTGTGGGCGGGGGGTCGAACACCGGGGAGCTGTTTTTT. It is translated as CATSVGGGSNTGELFF.

The chain combines TRBV7-2 with TRBJ2-7, with TRBD1 as a possible D gene (5 bases). The V and J ends lost 2 bases and 2 bases respectively, with 13 bases between them. This CDR3 contains 15 residues. The germline gives CDR1 SGHTA, CDR2 FQGNSA. In nucleotides, the CDR3 is TGTGCCAGCAGCTTAAGTTGGGGCGGCACCTACGAGCAGTACTTC. Translating it yields CASSLSWGGTYEQYF.

The chain carries TRBV12-5 and TRBJ2-1, with 10 bases aligning to TRBD2. Germline CDR1 reads LGHNT; CDR2 reads FRNRAP. This CDR3 spans 14 amino acids. Losses at the gene ends were 7 bases for V and 10 bases for J; bases not matched to a gene: 10. CDR3 sequence (DNA): TGTGCTAGTGCCCCCCTAGCGGGGGTCGGAGAGCAGTTCTTC. This gives the protein CASAPLAGVGEQFF.

The chain is built from TRBV7-2 and TRBJ1-2; possibly TRBD1 for D (5 bases). The germline V gene encodes CDR1 SGHTA and CDR2 FQGNSA. Trimming removed 4 bases from V and 4 bases from J, with 16 bases in between. The length of the CDR3 is 15 residues. The CDR3 sequence: CASSSPRGLFYGYTF. CDR3 bases: TGTGCCAGCAGCTCCCCGAGGGGACTATTCTATGGCTACACCTTC.

There are a few counts of this clone. In DNA form, the CDR3 reads TGTGCCAGCAGGGGCGAATCCTACGAGCAGTACTTC. Residues: CASRGESYEQYF. The J gene is TRBJ2-7, the V gene TRBV28, with D hard to call. The V end lost 6 bases, the J end lost 1 base, and 7 bases lay between the germline ends. The germline V gene encodes CDR1 MDHEN and CDR2 SYDVKM. The CDR3 covers 12 residues.

The V call is TRBV27, the J call TRBJ1-2, with a weak D call TRBD1 (5 bases). Germline V lookup: CDR1 MNHEY, CDR2 SMNVEV (reference sequence). The length of the CDR3 is 13 residues. V lost 7 bases to trimming and J lost 8 bases, with 17 bases between them. CDR3 in amino acids: CASTPGPGSGYTF. DNA of the CDR3: TGTGCCAGCACTCCAGGGCCAGGGTCCGGCTACACCTTC.

The chain recombines TRBV24-1 with TRBJ2-7; possible D gene TRBD2, 6 bases. CDR1 KGHDR and CDR2 SFDVKD come from the germline V gene. This CDR3 has 13 amino acids. CDR3 loop: CEVRVGGVYEQYF. CDR3 nucleotide sequence: TGTGAAGTCCGGGTTGGAGGGGTTTACGAGCAGTACTTC.

The chain employs TRBV28 and TRBJ1-1, with D possibly being TRBD1 (5 bases). CDR3 length: 14 residues. Trimming pared 5 bases from V and 2 bases from J, leaving 12 bases between. Germline CDR1 and CDR2: MDHEN and SYDVKM. CDR3 bases: TGTGCCAGCAGTAGCCGGACAAGAAACACTGAAGCTTTCTTT. Its protein is CASSSRTRNTEAFF.

V usage is TRBV4-3 and J usage is TRBJ2-7; TRBD1 matches at 10 bases. With 0 bases clipped from V and 7 bases from J, the junction kept 9 bases outside the gene matches. CDR3 length equals 16 residues. Germline CDR1 reads LGHNA; CDR2 reads YSLEER. CDR3 sequence reads: CASSQEVTGGFREQYF. The CDR3, as DNA: TGCGCCAGCAGCCAAGAGGTGACAGGGGGCTTTCGGGAGCAGTACTTC.

The chain is built from TRBV6-2 or TRBV6-3 and TRBJ2-7, with TRBD2 matching 10 bases. CDR1 is MNHEY, CDR2 SVGEGT, per germline. The CDR3 runs to 16 residues. J gave up 0 bases and V 5 bases, and 7 bases lay outside the gene matches. The CDR3 sequence: CASSHLAGGLSYEQYF. The CDR3 region has the DNA TGTGCCAGCAGTCACTTAGCGGGAGGCCTCTCCTACGAGCAGTACTTC.

The rearrangement links TRBV7-2 to TRBJ2-5; 7 bases are shared with TRBD2. The CDR3 loop spans 15 amino acids. With 4 bases clipped from V and 4 bases from J, the junction kept 9 bases outside the gene matches. The germline V gene encodes CDR1 SGHTA and CDR2 FQGNSA. CDR3 region: CASSSGSRGRETQYF. In nucleotides, the CDR3 is TGTGCCAGCAGCTCAGGGTCACGCGGGAGAGAGACCCAGTACTTC.

CDR3 nucleotides: TGTGCCAGCAGTGAGCACGGGACTCCCGGAAGGGGAGCTTTCTTT. Amino acid sequence: CASSEHGTPGRGAFF. The rearrangement uses TRBV27 and TRBJ1-1; weak D call: TRBD1 (5 bases). Trimming left V 5 bases short and J 10 bases short, with 23 bases between. The CDR3 is 15 residues long. Germline values: CDR1 MNHEY, CDR2 SMNVEV (reference sequence).

V is TRBV19 and J is TRBJ2-3; D may be TRBD1 (6 bases). Germline V gene sequence: CDR1 LNHDA, CDR2 SQIVND (reference sequence). The CDR3 is made up of 15 amino acids. V gave up 1 base and J gave up 6 bases, with 14 bases separating them. In DNA, the CDR3 is TGTGCCAGTAGTATAGGTAGGGGGTACTGGGATACGCAGTATTTT. Amino acids: CASSIGRGYWDTQYF. Full variable domain (missing parts from reference TRBV19 and TRBJ2-3): DGGITQSPKYLFRKEGQNVTLSCEQNLNHDAMYWYRQDPGQGLRLIYYSQIVNDFQKGDIAEGYSVSREKKESFPLTVTSAQKNPTAFYLCASSIGRGYWDTQYFGPGTRLTVL.

V gene TRBV24-1 combines with J gene TRBJ1-5; 9 positions match TRBD1. The CDR3 contains 15 residues. CDR1 and CDR2 (germline): KGHDR, SFDVKD. V shed 4 bases, J shed 4 bases, and the junction held 4 bases outside the gene matches. The CDR3: CATSDPGQGNQPQHF. CDR3 bases: TGTGCCACCAGTGACCCGGGACAGGGTAATCAGCCCCAGCATTTT.

In regard to this clone: Other nucleotide sequences in the sample specify the same CDR3. V usage is TRBV24-1 and J usage is TRBJ2-3, with 9 bases aligning to TRBD2. V was pared by 3 bases and J by 3 bases, with 0 bases of the junction left unmatched. From germline, CDR1 is KGHDR and CDR2 SFDVKD. The CDR3 runs 14 residues. The CDR3 is CATSDSGRTDTQYF. The DNA for the CDR3 is TGTGCCACCAGTGATAGCGGGAGGACAGATACGCAGTATTTT.

This chain joins TRBV27 and TRBJ2-7, with TRBD2 as a possible D gene (5 bases). Germline CDR1 is MNHEY and CDR2 is SMNVEV (reference sequence). This CDR3 spans 16 amino acids. Trimming removed 4 bases from V and 3 bases from J, with 19 bases in between. The CDR3 DNA follows: TGTGCCAGCAGTTCTGGCGTCAGCATCGGGATCTACGAGCAGTACTTC. This translates into CASSSGVSIGIYEQYF.

The chain employs TRBV19 and TRBJ1-5; perhaps TRBD1 as D (6 bases). CDR1 is LNHDA, CDR2 SQIVND, per germline (reference sequence). The V and J ends lost 6 bases and 5 bases respectively, with 14 bases between them. The CDR3 has 14 amino acids. The DNA of the CDR3 is TGTGCCAGTAGGCCCGTTACAGGGCATCAGCCCCAGCATTTT. This encodes CASRPVTGHQPQHF.

V and J are TRBV12-3 or TRBV12-4 and TRBJ1-6; 7 bases agree with TRBD1. V dropped 6 bases and J dropped 8; count of bases not matched to a gene: 4. CDR3 length: 13 amino acids. This chain's CDR3 is CASSTRGDSPLHF. The CDR3 nucleotides read TGTGCCAGCAGCACCAGGGGGGATTCACCCCTCCACTTT.

The chain links TRBV6-1 to TRBJ2-7, with D perhaps matching TRBD2 (5 bases). Trimming pared 1 base from V and 3 bases from J, leaving 7 bases between. CDR1 and CDR2 from the germline V gene are MNHNS and SASEGT. The CDR3 length is 13 residues. The DNA for the CDR3 is TGTGCCAGCAGTGAAGTGAGGGTCTACGAGCAGTACTTC. It is translated as CASSEVRVYEQYF.

V gene TRBV28 combines with J gene TRBJ1-2; D call uncertain. The CDR3 length is 12 residues. CDR1 is MDHEN, CDR2 SYDVKM, per germline. V lost 8 bases and J 9 bases, leaving 16 bases between the germline ends. The chain's CDR3 is CASFGKRRSYTF. In DNA form, the CDR3 reads TGTGCCAGCTTCGGGAAGCGGAGGAGCTACACCTTC.